This T cell receptor beta chain was retrieved from a study of somatic mutations in cytotoxic T cells in rheumatoid arthritis. Study information: Sorting by flow gave nearly 100% purity for some V beta antibody-stained T-cell populations, including V beta1+ cells sequenced for TCRB.

The CDR3 length is 16 residues. Germline-derived CDR1 and CDR2 are SEHNR and FQNEAQ (reference sequence). The V end lost 4 bases, the J end lost 0 bases, and 16 bases lay between the germline ends. To note about this clone: Its cognate antigen is unknown.

Positively selected by magnetic beads, CD4+ and CD8+ cells were purity-checked by flow cytometry. Study-level findings and limits: Clonality of CD8+ T cells, which was compared between rheumatoid arthritis patients and age-matched healthy controls, did not differ significantly. Within the rheumatoid arthritis patients, CD8+ clonality went up as age increased (Spearman r ~ 0.49). The same was not true of the healthy controls.

Data came from immunoSEQ multiplex PCR; TCRdb stores just in-frame clones and leaves some out. There are about 19,000 clones in the sample; around four fifths occur only once, and more than 13% lies in the top ten. Sequencing input: CD8+ T cells sorted from blood. The chain has TRBV7-9 and TRBJ2-7; D is perhaps TRBD2 (5 bases). The TCR was taken from an adult with rheumatoid arthritis. CDR3: CASSSPGGTDSYEQYF. The CDR3 coding sequence is TGTGCCAGCAGCTCCCCCGGAGGTACAGACTCCTACGAGCAGTACTTC.